This entry lists 21 T cell receptor beta chains sequenced from one sample in a study of graft-versus-host responses after intestinal transplantation. The repertoire was sequenced with immunoSEQ multiplex PCR; TCRdb's copy has only in-frame clones and lacks some. The table records some 77,000 clones, about 90% of them present only once. This specimen consisted of PBMCs, obtained 98 days after intestinal transplantation. Receptor source: a human patient who received an intestinal transplant, so some T cells may come from the graft donor.

The J gene is TRBJ2-2, the V gene TRBV19; D remains unclear. Trimming took 6 bases from V and 7 from J, leaving 6 bases between them. Germline lookup yields CDR1 LNHDA and CDR2 SQIVND (reference sequence). CDR3 size: 11 residues. CDR3 sequence reads: CASSDGGELFF. The CDR3 nucleotides read TGTGCCAGTAGCGATGGCGGGGAGCTGTTTTTT.

The sample holds one count of this clone. The chain recombines TRBV4-1 with TRBJ2-5; 10 bases match TRBD1. This CDR3 has 17 amino acids. Germline V CDR1 and CDR2: MGHRA, YSYEKL. The V and J ends lost 0 bases and 0 bases, in that order; junction bases with no gene match: 4. CDR3 sequence reads: CASSQDPTGGYQETQYF. CDR3 sequence (DNA): TGCGCCAGCAGCCAAGATCCGACAGGGGGCTACCAAGAGACCCAGTACTTC.

This chain uses TRBV5-1 with TRBJ2-1, with TRBD1 matching 9 bases. V shed 6 bases, J shed 4 bases, and the junction held 8 bases outside the gene matches. Germline lookup yields CDR1 SGHRS and CDR2 YFSETQ. The CDR3 spans 15 residues. The CDR3 spells CASTKGQGTYNEQFF. The CDR3 DNA reads as TGCGCCAGCACTAAGGGACAGGGAACATACAATGAGCAGTTCTTC.

The V gene is TRBV5-1, the J gene TRBJ2-1, with D uncertain. CDR3 size: 15 residues. Trimming removed 0 bases at V and 0 bases at J, with 7 bases between. CDR1 SGHRS and CDR2 YFSETQ come from the germline V gene. CDR3 bases: TGCGCCAGCAGCTTGGAAGCTAGCTCCTACAATGAGCAGTTCTTC. The encoded protein is CASSLEASSYNEQFF.

V usage is TRBV19 and J usage is TRBJ2-5; 13 bases line up with TRBD2. The J call could be wrong; TRBJ2-7 is a better fit for the DNA end. The CDR3 extends over 14 amino acids. Germline CDR1 LNHDA, CDR2 SQIVND (reference sequence). In nucleotides, the CDR3 is TGTGCCAGTAGTCCCGGGACTAGCGGGACCGAGCAGTACTTC. This gives the protein CASSPGTSGTEQYF.

This chain links TRBV5-5 with TRBJ2-3, with unresolved D. Germline CDR1 reads SGHKS; CDR2 reads YYEKEE (reference sequence). This CDR3 has 15 residues. V shed 1 base and J shed 4 bases, with 13 bases lying between them. The CDR3 nucleotides read TGTGCCAGCAGCTTGTGGGGAAACGTTGCAGATACGCAGTATTTT. Its translation is CASSLWGNVADTQYF.

The chain is built from TRBV5-1 and TRBJ2-2; tentatively, D is TRBD1 (5 bases). Looked up from germline, CDR1 is SGHRS and CDR2 is YFSETQ. The V end lost 4 bases, the J end lost 6 bases, and 7 bases lay between the germline ends. The CDR3 is 12 amino acids. CDR3 sequence (DNA): TGCGCCAGCAGCCCAGGGTCCGGGGAGCTGTTTTTT. Its translation is CASSPGSGELFF.

This sequence joins TRBV28 and TRBJ2-1; TRBD2 might be the D (5 bases). V lost 5 bases and J 7 bases, leaving 15 bases between the germline ends. The CDR3 runs 14 residues. Germline lookup yields CDR1 MDHEN and CDR2 SYDVKM. CDR3 nucleotides: TGTGCCAGCAGTCCGGGATCTGCGGCGAATGAGCAGTTCTTC. It is translated as CASSPGSAANEQFF.

This sequence joins TRBV4-2 and TRBJ2-1; 7 positions match TRBD2. Germline-derived CDR1 and CDR2 are LGHNA and YNFKEQ. V gave up 3 bases and J gave up 6 bases; unmatched junction bases: 11. This CDR3 spans 16 amino acids. The CDR3 reads CASSQGGAGWSNEQFF. The CDR3 nucleotides read TGTGCCAGCAGCCAGGGGGGAGCGGGATGGTCCAATGAGCAGTTCTTC.

The chain joins TRBV12-2 to TRBJ2-1; TRBD2, the table's D call, was not compared with the DNA. TRBV12-2 is flagged as a pseudogene. There are 13 residues in the CDR3. CDR3 residues: CASRPRAGVEQFF. The CDR3 DNA is TGTGCAAGTCGCCCGAGAGCGGGTGTGGAGCAGTTCTTC.

The rearrangement links TRBV7-9 to TRBJ2-5, with 12 nucleotides matching TRBD1. The CDR3 spans 19 residues. V lost 5 bases to trimming and J lost 5 bases; unmatched junction nucleotides: 18. The germline gives CDR1 SEHNR, CDR2 FQNEAQ (reference sequence). The DNA of the CDR3 is TGTGCCAGCAGCAACCGGGACAGGGGGCTCCAAAGGGAGTCGGAGACCCAGTACTTC. Amino acids: CASSNRDRGLQRESETQYF.

The CDR3 protein is CASAGSGGQETQYF. CDR3 nucleotide sequence: TGTGCCAGCGCAGGTAGCGGGGGCCAAGAGACCCAGTACTTC. This rearrangement joins TRBV11-2 to TRBJ2-5, with TRBD2 matching 9 bases. The CDR3 totals 14 residues. The ends lost 8 bases at V and 1 base at J; junction bases unmatched: 5. Per the germline V gene, CDR1 is SGHAT and CDR2 is FQNNGV.

The V call is TRBV5-1, the J call TRBJ1-2, with 7 bases fitting TRBD1. Looked up from germline, CDR1 is SGHRS and CDR2 is YFSETQ. V lost 0 bases, J lost 4 bases, and 3 bases stayed unmatched. The CDR3 spans 14 residues. CDR3 sequence (DNA): TGCGCCAGCAGCTTGGGACAGGGTAGCTATGGCTACACCTTC. This sequence encodes CASSLGQGSYGYTF.

V gene TRBV4-1 combines with J gene TRBJ1-2, with D maybe TRBD1 (5 bases). Germline CDR1 and CDR2: MGHRA and YSYEKL. Trimming took off 1 base at V and 5 bases at J, with 11 bases between the two ends. The CDR3 extends over 14 amino acids. CDR3 loop: CASSQVQVVYGYTF. CDR3 DNA: TGCGCCAGCAGCCAAGTACAGGTTGTGTATGGCTACACCTTC.

There are many counts of this clone. The genes are TRBV11-2 and TRBJ2-7, with 12 bases fitting TRBD2. With 1 base clipped from V and 6 bases from J, the junction kept 1 base outside the gene matches. This CDR3 is built from 14 residues. CDR1 and CDR2 (germline): SGHAT, FQNNGV. The CDR3 bases are TGTGCCAGCAGCTTAGGGACTAGCGGGACCGAGCAGTACTTC. Residues: CASSLGTSGTEQYF.

The V call is TRBV5-1, the J call TRBJ2-1; perhaps TRBD1 as D (6 bases). The CDR3 sequence is 11 residues long. The germline V and J ends were trimmed by 6 bases and 9 bases, with 10 bases remaining between them. Germline V gives CDR1 SGHRS, CDR2 YFSETQ. CDR3 protein: CASTQTGEQFF. CDR3 bases: TGCGCCAGCACCCAGACAGGTGAGCAGTTCTTC.

The CDR3 coding sequence is TGTGCCACCAGCAGAGCCCAGAGAGGACTAGCCTACCAGTACTTC. It is translated as CATSRAQRGLAYQYF. This sequence joins TRBV15 and TRBJ2-7; TRBD2 agrees at 8 bases. CDR1 and CDR2 (germline): LNHNV, YYDKDF (reference sequence). Unmatched junction bases numbered 12, after V lost 1 base and J lost 10 bases. The CDR3 covers 15 residues. The variable domain in full, with the rest retrieved from reference TRBV15 and TRBJ2-7, is DAMVIQNPRYQVTQFGKPVTLSCSQTLNHNVMYWYQQKSSQAPKLLFHYYDKDFNNEADTPDNFQSRRPNTSFCFLDIRSPGLGDTAMYLCATSRAQRGLAYQYFGPGTRLTVT.

This rearrangement joins TRBV5-8 to TRBJ2-2; 7 bases match TRBD2. There are 17 residues in the CDR3. Germline V lookup: CDR1 SGHTS, CDR2 YDEGEE. Germline trimming cut 4 bases from V and 6 bases from J; bases unmatched to any gene: 15. The DNA for the CDR3 is TGTGCCAGCAGCCAAAGGAAGCGGGAAGCCGAGGCCGGGGAGCTGTTTTTT. Encoded protein: CASSQRKREAEAGELFF.

The rearrangement uses TRBV19 and TRBJ2-1; no reliable D call. In germline, CDR1 is LNHDA, CDR2 SQIVND (reference sequence). V lost 3 bases, J lost 7 bases, and 13 bases lay in between. The CDR3 sequence is 14 residues long. This CDR3 is CASSIRLLGNEQFF. As DNA, the CDR3 is TGTGCCAGTAGTATTCGACTCCTGGGGAATGAGCAGTTCTTC.

The chain links TRBV7-3 to TRBJ2-1; possibly TRBD1 for D (6 bases). The germline gives CDR1 SGHTA, CDR2 FQGTGA. This CDR3 spans 15 amino acids. The V gene lost 1 base and the J gene lost 5 bases, with 12 bases spanning the gap. The CDR3: CASSLRGQGNNEQFF. The CDR3 nucleotides read TGTGCCAGCAGCTTAAGGGGGCAGGGGAACAATGAGCAGTTCTTC.

V usage is TRBV7-9 and J usage is TRBJ2-2; 8 positions agree with TRBD2. CDR3 length: 19 amino acids. V was clipped by 1 base and J by 5 bases; unmatched bases: 15. Germline V gene sequence: CDR1 SEHNR, CDR2 FQNEAQ (reference sequence). CDR3 nucleotides: TGTGCCAGCAGCTTAGGGCCCCGGGGAAGCGGGAGTGGAACCGGGGAGCTGTTTTTT. It specifies CASSLGPRGSGSGTGELFF.